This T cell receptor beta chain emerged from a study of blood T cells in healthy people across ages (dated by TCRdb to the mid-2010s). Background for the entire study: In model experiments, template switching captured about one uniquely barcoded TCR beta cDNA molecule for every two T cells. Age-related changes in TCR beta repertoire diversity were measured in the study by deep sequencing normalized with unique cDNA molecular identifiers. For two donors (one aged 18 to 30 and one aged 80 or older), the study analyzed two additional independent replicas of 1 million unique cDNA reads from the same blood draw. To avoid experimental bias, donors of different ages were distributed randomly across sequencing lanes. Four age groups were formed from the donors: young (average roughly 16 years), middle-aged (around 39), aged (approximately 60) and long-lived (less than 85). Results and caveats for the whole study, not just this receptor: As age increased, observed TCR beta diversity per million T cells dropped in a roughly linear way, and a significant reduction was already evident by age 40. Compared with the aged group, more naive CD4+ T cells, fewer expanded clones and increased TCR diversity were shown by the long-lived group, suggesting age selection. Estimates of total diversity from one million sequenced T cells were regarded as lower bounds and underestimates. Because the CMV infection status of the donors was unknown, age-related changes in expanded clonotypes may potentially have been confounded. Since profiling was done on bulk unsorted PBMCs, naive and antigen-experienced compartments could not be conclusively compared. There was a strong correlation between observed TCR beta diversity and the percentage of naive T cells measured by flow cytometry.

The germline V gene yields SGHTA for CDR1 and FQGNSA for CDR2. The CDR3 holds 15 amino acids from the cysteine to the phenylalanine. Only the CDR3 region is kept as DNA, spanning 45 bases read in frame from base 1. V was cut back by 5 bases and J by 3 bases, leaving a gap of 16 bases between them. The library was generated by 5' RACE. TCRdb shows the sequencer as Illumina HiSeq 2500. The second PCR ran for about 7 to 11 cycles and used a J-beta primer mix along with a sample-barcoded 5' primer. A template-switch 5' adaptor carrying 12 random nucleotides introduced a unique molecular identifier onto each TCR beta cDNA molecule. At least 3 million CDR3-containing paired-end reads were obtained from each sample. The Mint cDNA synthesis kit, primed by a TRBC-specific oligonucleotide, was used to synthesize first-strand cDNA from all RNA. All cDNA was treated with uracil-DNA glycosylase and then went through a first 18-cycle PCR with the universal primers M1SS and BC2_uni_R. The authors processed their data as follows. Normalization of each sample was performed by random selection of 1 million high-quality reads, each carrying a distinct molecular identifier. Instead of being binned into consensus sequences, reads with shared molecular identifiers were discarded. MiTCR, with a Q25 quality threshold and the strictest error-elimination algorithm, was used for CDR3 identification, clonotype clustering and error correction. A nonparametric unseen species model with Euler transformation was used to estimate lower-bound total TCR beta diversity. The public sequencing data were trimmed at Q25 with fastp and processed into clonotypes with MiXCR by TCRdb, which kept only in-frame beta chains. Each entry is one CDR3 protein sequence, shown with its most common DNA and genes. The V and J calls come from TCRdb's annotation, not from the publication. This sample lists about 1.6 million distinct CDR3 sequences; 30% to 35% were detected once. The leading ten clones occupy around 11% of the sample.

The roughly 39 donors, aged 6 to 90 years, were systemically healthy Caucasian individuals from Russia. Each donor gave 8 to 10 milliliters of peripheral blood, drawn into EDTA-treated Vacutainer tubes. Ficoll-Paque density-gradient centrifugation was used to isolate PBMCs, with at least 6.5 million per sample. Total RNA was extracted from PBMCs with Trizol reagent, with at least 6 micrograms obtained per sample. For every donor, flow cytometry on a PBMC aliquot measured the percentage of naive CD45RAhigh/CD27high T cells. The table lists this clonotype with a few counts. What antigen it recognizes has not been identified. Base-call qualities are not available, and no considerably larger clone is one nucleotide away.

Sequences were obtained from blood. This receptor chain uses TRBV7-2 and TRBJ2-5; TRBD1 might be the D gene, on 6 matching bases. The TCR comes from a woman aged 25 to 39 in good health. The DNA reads TGTGCCAGCAGCCAACAGGGAAGGGGGAAAGAGACCCAGTACTTC. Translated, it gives CASSQQGRGKETQYF.